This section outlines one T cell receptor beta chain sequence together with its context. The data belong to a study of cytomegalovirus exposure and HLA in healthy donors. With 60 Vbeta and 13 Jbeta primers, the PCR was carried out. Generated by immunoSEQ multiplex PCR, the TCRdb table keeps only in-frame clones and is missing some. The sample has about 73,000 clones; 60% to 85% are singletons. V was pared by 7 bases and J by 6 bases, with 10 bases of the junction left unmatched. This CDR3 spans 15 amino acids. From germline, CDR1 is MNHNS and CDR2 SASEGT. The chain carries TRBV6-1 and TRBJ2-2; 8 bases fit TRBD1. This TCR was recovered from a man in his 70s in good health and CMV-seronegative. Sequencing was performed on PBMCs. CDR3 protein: CASTRSQGAAGELFF. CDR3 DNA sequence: TGTGCCAGCACCAGAAGTCAGGGGGCGGCCGGGGAGCTGTTTTTT.